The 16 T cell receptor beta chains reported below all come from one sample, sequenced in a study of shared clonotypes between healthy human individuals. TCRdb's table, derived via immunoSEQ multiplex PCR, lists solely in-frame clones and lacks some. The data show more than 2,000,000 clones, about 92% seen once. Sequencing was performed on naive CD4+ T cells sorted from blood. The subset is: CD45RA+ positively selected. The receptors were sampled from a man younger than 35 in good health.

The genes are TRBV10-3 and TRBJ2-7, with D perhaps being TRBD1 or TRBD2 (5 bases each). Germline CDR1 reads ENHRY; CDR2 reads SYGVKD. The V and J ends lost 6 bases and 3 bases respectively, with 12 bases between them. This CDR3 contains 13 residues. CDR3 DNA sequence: TGTGCCATCAGGGGGACGGAAGACTACGAGCAGTACTTC. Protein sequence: CAIRGTEDYEQYF.

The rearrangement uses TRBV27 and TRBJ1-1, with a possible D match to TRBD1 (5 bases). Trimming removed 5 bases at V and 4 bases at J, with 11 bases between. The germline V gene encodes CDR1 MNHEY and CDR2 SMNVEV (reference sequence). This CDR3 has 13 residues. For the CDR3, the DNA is TGTGCCAGCAGTCTGGGGCGGGGCACTGAAGCTTTCTTT. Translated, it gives CASSLGRGTEAFF.

The CDR3 region has the DNA TGTGCCAGAAGCACGGGACGGCGCCTTGAAAAACTGTTTTTT. It is translated as CARSTGRRLEKLFF. This chain uses TRBV5-3 with TRBJ1-4; the D gene is possibly TRBD1 (5 bases). TRBV5-3 is marked as an open reading frame, function uncertain. The CDR3 sequence is 14 residues long. Trimming removed 4 bases at V and 7 bases at J, with 14 bases between.

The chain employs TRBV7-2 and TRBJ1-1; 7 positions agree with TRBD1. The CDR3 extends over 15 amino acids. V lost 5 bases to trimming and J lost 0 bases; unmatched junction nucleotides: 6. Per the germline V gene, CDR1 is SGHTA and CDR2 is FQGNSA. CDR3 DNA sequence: TGTGCCAGCAGCCAACTGGGACAGCTGAACACTGAAGCTTTCTTT. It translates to CASSQLGQLNTEAFF.

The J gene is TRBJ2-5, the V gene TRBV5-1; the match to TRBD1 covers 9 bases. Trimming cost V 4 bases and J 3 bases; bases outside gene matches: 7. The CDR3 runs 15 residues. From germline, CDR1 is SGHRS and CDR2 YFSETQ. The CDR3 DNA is TGCGCCAGCAGCCTCGGGACAGGGCTCGAAGAGACCCAGTACTTC. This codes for CASSLGTGLEETQYF.

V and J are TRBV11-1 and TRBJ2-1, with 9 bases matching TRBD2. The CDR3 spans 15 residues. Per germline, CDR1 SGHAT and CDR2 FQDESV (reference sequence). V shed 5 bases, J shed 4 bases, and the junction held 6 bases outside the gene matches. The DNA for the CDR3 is TGTGCCAGCAGCCCACTAGCGGGCGCATACAATGAGCAGTTCTTC. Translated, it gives CASSPLAGAYNEQFF.

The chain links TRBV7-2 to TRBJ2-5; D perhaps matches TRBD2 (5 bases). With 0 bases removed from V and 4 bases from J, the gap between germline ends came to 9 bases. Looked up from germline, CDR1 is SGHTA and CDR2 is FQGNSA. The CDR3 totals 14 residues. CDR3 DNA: TGTGCCAGCAGCTTAGCACCGAGGGTAGAGACCCAGTACTTC. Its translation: CASSLAPRVETQYF.

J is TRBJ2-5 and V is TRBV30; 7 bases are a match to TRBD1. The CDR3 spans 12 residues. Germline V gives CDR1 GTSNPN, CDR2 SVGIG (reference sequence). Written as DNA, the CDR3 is TGTGCAGCAAAGGGGGCGCAAGAGACCCAGTACTTC. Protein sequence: CAAKGAQETQYF.

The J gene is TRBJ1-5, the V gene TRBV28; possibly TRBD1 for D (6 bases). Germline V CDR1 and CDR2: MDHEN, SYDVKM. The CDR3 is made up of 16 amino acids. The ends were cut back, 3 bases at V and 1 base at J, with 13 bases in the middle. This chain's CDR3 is CASSFYGRGSNQPQHF. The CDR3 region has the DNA TGTGCCAGCAGTTTTTACGGCAGGGGAAGCAATCAGCCCCAGCATTTT.

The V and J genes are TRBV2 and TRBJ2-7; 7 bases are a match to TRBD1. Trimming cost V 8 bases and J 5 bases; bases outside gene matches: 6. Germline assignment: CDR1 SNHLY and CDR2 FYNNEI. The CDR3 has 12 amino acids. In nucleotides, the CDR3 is TGTGCCAGCTCAGGCGACAGGGACGAGCAGTACTTC. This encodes CASSGDRDEQYF.

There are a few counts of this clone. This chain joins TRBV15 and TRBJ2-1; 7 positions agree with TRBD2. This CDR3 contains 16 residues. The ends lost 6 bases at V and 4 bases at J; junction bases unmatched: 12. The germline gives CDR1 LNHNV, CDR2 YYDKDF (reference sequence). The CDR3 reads CATRSEGRGRYNEQFF. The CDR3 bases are TGTGCCACCAGATCCGAGGGGAGGGGTCGTTACAATGAGCAGTTCTTC.

CDR3 residues: CASTSGSRQETQYF. As DNA, the CDR3 is TGTGCCAGTACTAGCGGGAGTAGGCAAGAGACCCAGTACTTC. The genes are TRBV19 and TRBJ2-5; TRBD2 matches at 10 bases. The CDR3 is 14 amino acids. V trimming: 7 bases; J trimming: 2 bases; junction bases outside the gene matches: 4. Germline assignment: CDR1 LNHDA and CDR2 SQIVND (reference sequence).

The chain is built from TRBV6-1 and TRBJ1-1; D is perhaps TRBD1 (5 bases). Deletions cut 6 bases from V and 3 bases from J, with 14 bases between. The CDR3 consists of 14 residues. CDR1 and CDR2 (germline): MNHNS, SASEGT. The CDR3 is CASRFPGTYTEAFF. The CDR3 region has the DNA TGTGCCAGCAGATTTCCGGGGACGTACACTGAAGCTTTCTTT.

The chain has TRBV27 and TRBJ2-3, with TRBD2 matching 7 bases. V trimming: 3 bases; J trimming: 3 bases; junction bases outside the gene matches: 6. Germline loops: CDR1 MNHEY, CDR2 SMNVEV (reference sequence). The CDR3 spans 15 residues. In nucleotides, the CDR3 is TGTGCCAGCAGTTTGCGAGCGGGAACTACAGATACGCAGTATTTT. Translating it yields CASSLRAGTTDTQYF.

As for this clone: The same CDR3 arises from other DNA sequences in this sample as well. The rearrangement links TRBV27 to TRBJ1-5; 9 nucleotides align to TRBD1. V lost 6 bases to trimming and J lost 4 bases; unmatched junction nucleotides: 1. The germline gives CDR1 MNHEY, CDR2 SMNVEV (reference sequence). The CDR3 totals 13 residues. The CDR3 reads CASRGTGNQPQHF. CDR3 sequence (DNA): TGTGCCAGCAGGGGGACAGGGAATCAGCCCCAGCATTTT.

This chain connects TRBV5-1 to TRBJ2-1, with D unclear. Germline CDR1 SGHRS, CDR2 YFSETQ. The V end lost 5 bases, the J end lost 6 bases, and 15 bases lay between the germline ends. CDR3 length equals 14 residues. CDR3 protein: CASSFPGPSNEQFF. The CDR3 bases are TGCGCCAGCAGTTTCCCCGGGCCCAGCAATGAGCAGTTCTTC.